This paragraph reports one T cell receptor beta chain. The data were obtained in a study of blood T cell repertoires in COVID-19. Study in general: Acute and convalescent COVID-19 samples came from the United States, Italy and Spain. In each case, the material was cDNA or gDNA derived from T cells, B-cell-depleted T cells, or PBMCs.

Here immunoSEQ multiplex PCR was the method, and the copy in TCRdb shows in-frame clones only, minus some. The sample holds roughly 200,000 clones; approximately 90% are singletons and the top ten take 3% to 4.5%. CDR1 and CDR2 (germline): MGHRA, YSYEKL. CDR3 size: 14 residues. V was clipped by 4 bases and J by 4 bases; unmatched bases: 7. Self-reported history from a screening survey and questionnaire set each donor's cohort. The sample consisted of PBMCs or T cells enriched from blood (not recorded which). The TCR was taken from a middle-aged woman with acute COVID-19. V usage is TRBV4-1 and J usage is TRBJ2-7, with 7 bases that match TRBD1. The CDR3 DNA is TGCGCCAGCAGCCCACAGGGGCCCCCTTACGAGCAGTACTTC. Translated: CASSPQGPPYEQYF.